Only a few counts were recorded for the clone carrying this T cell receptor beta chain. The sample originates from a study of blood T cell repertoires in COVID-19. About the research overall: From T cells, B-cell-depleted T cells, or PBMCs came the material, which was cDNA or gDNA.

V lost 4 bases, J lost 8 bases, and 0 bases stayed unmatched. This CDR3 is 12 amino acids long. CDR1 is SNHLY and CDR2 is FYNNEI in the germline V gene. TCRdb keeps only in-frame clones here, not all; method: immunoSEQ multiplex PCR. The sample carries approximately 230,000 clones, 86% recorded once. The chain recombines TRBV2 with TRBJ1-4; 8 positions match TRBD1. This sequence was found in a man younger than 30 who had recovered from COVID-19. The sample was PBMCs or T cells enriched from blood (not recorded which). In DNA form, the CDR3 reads TGTGCCAGCAGTGGACAGGGGGAAAAACTGTTTTTT. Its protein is CASSGQGEKLFF.